The source of this TCR beta chain is a study of T cells in localized non-small cell lung cancer. A note on this clone: Its antigen is as yet unknown.

Deletions cut 3 bases from V and 3 bases from J, with 8 bases between. The CDR3 extends over 13 amino acids. The germline gives CDR1 MNHEY, CDR2 SMNVEV (reference sequence). The data were produced by immunoSEQ multiplex PCR, yet TCRdb's version contains in-frame clones alone and is incomplete. The data contain tens of thousands of clones, around 82% of them singletons. Study results and caveats: Adjacent lung exhibited a median of around 60 among the 100 most abundant tumor clones. Analysis by sequencing included only one tumor region, so heterogeneity remains possible. Tumor trailed uninvolved adjacent lung in T cell clonality, which peaked there. A raised T cell density in blood coincided with lengthier overall survival.

This TCR derives from a woman aged 35-75 years with stage II lung adenocarcinoma. The chain has TRBV27 and TRBJ2-5; D gene uncertain. The source material was PBMCs, sampled before any cancer treatment. The CDR3 sequence: CASSLQRKETQYF. CDR3 coding DNA: TGTGCCAGCAGTTTGCAACGGAAAGAGACCCAGTACTTC.